This T cell receptor beta chain was sequenced for a study of metastatic and nonmetastatic thyroid tumors. Study conclusions and caveats: When malignant thyroid tumors were compared with benign nodules, TCR beta diversity was reportedly significantly higher in the malignant tumors. This held in both blood and tumor samples.

This CDR3 region has 12 residues. Trimming cost V 9 bases and J 4 bases, with 10 bases left between them. Germline CDR1 reads LNHDA; CDR2 reads SQIVND (reference sequence). Thyroid surgery was preceded by no treatment in any patient. Methods used by the authors: The distant-metastasis classifier for papillary thyroid cancer was built from CDR3 differences across clinicopathological groups. TCRdb re-called the PCR reads through MiXCR. The V and J calls shown here were made by TCRdb, not taken from the authors' results. The table includes about 26,000 clones, roughly 25% detected once. Points on this clone: Antigen specificity is unknown. The CDR3 does not end in the conserved phenylalanine or tryptophan, so this is likely a read error.

Sequencing used blood. This rearrangement joins TRBV19 to TRBJ1-3; no definite D call. This TCR came from a female donor with papillary thyroid cancer or a benign thyroid nodule (not recorded which). Some clones in this sample may be carry-over from other donors' samples. The CDR3: CARSFSGNTIYL. The CDR3 DNA reads TGTGCCAGATCTTTCTCCGGAAACACCATATATCTT.